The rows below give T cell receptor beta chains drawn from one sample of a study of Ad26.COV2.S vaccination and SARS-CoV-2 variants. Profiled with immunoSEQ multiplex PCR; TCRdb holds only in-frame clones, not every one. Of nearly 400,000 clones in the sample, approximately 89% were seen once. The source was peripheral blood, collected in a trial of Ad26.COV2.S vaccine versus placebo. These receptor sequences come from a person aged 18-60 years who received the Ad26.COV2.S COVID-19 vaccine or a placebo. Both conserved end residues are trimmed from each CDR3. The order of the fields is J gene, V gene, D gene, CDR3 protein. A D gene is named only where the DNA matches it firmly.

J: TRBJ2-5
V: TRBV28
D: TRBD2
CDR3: ASRTIATSGETQY

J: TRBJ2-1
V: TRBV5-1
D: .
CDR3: ASSLDGSPYNEQF

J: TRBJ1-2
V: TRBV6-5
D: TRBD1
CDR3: ASSYQTGSNYGYT

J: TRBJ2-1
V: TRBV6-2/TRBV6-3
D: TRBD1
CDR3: ASSSEGQGFNNEQF

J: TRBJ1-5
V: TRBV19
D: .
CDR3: ASIRRQGEPQH

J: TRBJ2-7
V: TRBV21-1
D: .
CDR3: ASPGLINLGFNPKYEQY

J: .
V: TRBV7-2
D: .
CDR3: ASSARLVWTETQY

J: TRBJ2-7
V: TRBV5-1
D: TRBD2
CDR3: ASSWGTSDFYEQY

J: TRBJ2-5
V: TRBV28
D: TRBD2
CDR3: ASHPSGGLQETQY

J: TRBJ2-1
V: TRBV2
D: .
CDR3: ASREGGSSYNEQF

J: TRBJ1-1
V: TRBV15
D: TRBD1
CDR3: ATSRDIVRQGASTEAF

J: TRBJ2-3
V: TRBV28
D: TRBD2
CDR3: ASSTISGTTSTDTQY

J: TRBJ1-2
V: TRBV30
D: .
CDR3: AWTGAYGYT

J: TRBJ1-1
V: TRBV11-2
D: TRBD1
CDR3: ATQTGGGLVAF

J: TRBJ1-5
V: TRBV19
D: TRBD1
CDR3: ASGVQGGYQPQH

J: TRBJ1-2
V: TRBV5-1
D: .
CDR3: ASSLAGGYT

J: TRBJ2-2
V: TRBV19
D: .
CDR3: ASSLTGAGELF

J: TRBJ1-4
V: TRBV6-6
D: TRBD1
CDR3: ASSLASGQPNEKLF

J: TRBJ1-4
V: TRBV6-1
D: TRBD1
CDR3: ASSEEAVRTGKLF

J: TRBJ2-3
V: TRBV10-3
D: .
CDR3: AISNGIADTDTQY

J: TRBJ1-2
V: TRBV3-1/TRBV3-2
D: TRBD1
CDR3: ASSQGTAALLGEYGYT

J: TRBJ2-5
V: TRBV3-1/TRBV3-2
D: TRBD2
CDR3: ASSQSSGSVETQY

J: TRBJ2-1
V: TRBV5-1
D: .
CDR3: ASSLEYNEQF

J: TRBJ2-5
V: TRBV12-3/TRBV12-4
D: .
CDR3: ASSLGVETQY

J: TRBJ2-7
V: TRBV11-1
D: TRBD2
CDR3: ASSRGLAGYEQY

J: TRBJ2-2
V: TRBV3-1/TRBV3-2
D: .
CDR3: ASSPDRYGELF

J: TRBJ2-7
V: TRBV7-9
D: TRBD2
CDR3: ASSPFVGLAAHYEQY

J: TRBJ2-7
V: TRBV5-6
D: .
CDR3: ASSPTQGNRYEQY

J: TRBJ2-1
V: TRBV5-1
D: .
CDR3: ASSSAIYNEQF

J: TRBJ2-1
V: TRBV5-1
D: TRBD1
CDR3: ASSLTGDQKHNEQF

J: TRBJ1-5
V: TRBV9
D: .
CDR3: ASSVGGRSNQPQH

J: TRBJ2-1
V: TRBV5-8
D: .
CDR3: ASSLIAPGGMGQF

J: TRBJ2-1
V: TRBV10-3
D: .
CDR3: AISESIRDNEQF

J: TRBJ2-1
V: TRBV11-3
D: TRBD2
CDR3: ASRPRTGGYNEQF

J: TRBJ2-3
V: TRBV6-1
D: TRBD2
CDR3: ASSEGYPGLGWDTQY

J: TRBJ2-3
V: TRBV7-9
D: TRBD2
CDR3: ASSPTGGRTDTQY

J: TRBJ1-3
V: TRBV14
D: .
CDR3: ASRWGGRSGNTIY

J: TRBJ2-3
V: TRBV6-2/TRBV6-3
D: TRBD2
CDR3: ASSYSGRGSTDTQY

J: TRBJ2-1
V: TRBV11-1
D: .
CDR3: ASSADSFYNEQF

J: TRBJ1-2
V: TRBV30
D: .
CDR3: ACSPGVKRGYT

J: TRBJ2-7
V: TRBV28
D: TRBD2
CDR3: ASSPGREDEQY